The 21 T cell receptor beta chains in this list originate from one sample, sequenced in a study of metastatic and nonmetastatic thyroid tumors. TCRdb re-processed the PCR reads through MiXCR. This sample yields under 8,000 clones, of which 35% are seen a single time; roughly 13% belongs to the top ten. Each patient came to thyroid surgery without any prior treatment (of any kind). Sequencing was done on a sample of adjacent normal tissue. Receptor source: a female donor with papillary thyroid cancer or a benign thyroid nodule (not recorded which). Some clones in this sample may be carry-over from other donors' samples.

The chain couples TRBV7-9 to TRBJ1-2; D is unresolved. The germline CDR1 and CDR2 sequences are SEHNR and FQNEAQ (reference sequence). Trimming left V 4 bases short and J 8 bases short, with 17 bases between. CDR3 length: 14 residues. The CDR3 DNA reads TGTGCCAGCAGCTCCTCGGCACCATCAGGCGGCTACACCTTC. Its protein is CASSSSAPSGGYTF.

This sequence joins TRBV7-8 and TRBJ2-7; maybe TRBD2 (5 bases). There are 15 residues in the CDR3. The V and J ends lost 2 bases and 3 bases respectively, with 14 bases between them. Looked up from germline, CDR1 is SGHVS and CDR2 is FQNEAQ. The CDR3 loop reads CASSLYWTPGYEQYF. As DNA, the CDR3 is TGTGCCAGCAGCTTATATTGGACTCCAGGCTACGAGCAGTACTTC.

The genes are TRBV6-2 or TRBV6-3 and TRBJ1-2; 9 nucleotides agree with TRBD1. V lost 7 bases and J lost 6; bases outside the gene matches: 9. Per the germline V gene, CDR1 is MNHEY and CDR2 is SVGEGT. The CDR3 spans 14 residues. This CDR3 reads CASTHGTGMDGYTF. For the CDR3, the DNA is TGTGCCAGCACCCACGGGACAGGGATGGATGGCTACACCTTC.

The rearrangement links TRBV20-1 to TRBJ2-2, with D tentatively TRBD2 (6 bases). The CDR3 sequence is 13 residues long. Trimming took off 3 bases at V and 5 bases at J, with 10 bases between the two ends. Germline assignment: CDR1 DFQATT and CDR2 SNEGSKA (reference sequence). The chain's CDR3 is CSARSGGTGELFF. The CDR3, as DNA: TGCAGTGCTAGGTCCGGGGGAACCGGGGAGCTGTTTTTT.

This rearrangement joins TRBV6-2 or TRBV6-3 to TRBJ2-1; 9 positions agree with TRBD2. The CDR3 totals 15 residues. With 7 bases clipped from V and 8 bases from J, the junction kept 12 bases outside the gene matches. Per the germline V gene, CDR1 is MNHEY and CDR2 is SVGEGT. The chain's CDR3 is CASMGSLAGRDEQFF. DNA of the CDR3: TGTGCCAGCATGGGGTCCCTAGCGGGAAGAGATGAGCAGTTCTTC.

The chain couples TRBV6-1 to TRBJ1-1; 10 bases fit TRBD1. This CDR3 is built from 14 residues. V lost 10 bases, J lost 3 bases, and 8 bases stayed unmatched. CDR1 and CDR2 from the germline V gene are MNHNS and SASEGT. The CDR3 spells CATGQGGIDTEAFF. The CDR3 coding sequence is TGTGCCACCGGACAGGGGGGAATAGACACTGAAGCTTTCTTT.

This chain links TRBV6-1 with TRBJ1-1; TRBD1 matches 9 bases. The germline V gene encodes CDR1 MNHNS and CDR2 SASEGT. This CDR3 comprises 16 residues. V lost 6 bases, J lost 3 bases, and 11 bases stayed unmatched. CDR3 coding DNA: TGTGCCAGCAGAGACACCGGGACAGGGAGGGACACTGAAGCTTTCTTT. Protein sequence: CASRDTGTGRDTEAFF.

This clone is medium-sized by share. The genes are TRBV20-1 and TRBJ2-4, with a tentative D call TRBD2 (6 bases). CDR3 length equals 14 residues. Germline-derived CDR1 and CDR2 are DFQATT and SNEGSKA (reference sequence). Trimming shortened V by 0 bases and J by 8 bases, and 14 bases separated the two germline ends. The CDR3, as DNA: TGCAGTGCTAGAGATCGAGTGGGCGGGGACATTCAGTACTTC. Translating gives CSARDRVGGDIQYF.

The CDR3 sequence: CASSEISTDGSEQYF. CDR3 sequence (DNA): TGTGCCAGCAGTGAAATCTCGACCGATGGGTCCGAGCAGTACTTC. The J gene is TRBJ2-7, the V gene TRBV2; D gene uncertain. In germline, CDR1 is SNHLY, CDR2 FYNNEI. This CDR3 contains 15 residues. The ends were cut back, 2 bases at V and 6 bases at J, with 17 bases in the middle.

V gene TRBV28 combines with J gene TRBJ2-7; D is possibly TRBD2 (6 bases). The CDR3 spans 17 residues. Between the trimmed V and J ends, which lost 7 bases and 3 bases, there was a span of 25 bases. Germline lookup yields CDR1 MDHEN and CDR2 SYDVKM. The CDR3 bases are TGTGCCAGCAATACCCACATCAGCCGGGTGGGAGGCTACGAGCAGTACTTC. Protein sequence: CASNTHISRVGGYEQYF.

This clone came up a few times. CDR3 coding DNA: TGTGCCAGCAGCTTTGCTGGGGCGTACGAGCAGTACTTC. This translates into CASSFAGAYEQYF. V gene TRBV11-2 combines with J gene TRBJ2-7, with D perhaps TRBD1 (5 bases). The CDR3 has 13 residues. Trimming cost V 3 bases and J 4 bases, with 10 bases left between them. Germline values: CDR1 SGHAT, CDR2 FQNNGV. Full variable domain (rest looked up from reference TRBV11-2 and TRBJ2-7): EAGVAQSPRYKIIEKRQSVAFWCNPISGHATLYWYQQILGQGPKLLIQFQNNGVVDDSQLPKDRFSAERLKGVDSTLKIQPAKLEDSAVYLCASSFAGAYEQYFGPGTRLTVT.

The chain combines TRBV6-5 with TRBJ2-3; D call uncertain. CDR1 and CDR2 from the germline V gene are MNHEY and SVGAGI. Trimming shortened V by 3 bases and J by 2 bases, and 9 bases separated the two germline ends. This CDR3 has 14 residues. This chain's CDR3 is CASSYRTLTDTQYF. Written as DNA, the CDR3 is TGTGCCAGCAGTTATAGGACGCTCACAGATACGCAGTATTTT.

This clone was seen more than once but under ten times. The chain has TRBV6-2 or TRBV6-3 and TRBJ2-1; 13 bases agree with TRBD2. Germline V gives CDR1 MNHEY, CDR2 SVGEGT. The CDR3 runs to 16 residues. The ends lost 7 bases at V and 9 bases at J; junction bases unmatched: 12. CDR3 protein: CASNPKGLAGQSEQFF. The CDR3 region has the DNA TGTGCCAGCAACCCTAAGGGACTAGCGGGACAATCTGAGCAGTTCTTC.

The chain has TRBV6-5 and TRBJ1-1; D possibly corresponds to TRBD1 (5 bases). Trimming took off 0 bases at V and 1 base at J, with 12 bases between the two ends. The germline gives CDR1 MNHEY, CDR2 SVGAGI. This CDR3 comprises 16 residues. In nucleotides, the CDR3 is TGTGCCAGCAGTTACTCGAGGGGCGCGTGGAACACTGAAGCTTTCTTT. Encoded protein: CASSYSRGAWNTEAFF.

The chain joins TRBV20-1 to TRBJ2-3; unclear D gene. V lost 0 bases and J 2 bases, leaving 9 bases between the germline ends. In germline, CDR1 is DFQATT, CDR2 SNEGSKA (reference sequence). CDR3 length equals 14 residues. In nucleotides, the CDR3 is TGCAGTGCTAGAGATCAAGGTTACACAGATACGCAGTATTTT. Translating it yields CSARDQGYTDTQYF.

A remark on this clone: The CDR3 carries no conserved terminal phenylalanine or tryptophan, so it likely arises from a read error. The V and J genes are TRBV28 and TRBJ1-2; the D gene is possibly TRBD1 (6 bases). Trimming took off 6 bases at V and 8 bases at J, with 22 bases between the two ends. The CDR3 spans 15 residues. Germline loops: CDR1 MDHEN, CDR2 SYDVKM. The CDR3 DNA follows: TGTGCCAGCAGAGCGGGACAATCCCAAGTGGTGGGCTACACCATC. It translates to CASRAGQSQVVGYTI.

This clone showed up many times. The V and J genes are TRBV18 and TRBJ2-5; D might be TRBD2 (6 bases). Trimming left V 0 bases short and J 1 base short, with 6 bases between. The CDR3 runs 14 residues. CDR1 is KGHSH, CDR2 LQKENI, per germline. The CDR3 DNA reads TGTGCCAGCTCACCACCGGGACTCCAAGAGACCCAGTACTTC. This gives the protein CASSPPGLQETQYF.

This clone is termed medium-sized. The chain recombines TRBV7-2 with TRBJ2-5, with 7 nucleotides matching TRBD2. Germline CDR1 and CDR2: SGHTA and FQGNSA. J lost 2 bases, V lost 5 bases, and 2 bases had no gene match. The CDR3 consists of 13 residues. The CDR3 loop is CASSRGLQETQYF. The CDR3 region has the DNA TGTGCCAGCAGCAGGGGACTACAAGAGACCCAGTACTTC.

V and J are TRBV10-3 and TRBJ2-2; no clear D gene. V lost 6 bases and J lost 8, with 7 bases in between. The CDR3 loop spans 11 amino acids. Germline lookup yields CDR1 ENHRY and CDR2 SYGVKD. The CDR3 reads CAIRLEGELFF. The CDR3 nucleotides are TGTGCCATCAGGTTGGAGGGGGAGCTGTTTTTT.

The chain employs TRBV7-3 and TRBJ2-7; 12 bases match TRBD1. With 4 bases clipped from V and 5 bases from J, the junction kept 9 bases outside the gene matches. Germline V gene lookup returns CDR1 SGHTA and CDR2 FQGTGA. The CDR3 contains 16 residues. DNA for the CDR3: TGTGCCAGCAGCTCGACGACGGGACAGGGGGCGGACGAGCAGTACTTC. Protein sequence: CASSSTTGQGADEQYF.

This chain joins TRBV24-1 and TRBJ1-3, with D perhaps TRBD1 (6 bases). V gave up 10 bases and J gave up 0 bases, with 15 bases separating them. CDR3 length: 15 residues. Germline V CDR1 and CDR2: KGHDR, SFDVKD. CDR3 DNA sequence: TGTGCCACGTCTATCAGGGGAAGCTCTGGAAACACCATATATTTT. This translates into CATSIRGSSGNTIYF.